This T cell receptor (beta chain) is from a study of blood T cell repertoires in COVID-19. Study-wide context: PBMCs, B-cell-depleted T cells, or T cells provided the cDNA or gDNA that made up the material.

V was pared by 0 bases and J by 1 base, with 1 base of the junction left unmatched. CDR1 MNHNS and CDR2 SASEGT come from the germline V gene. The CDR3 runs to 15 residues. TCRdb's copy holds only in-frame clones and misses some; the assay was immunoSEQ multiplex PCR. The sample includes approximately 44,000 clones, roughly 89% of them seen just once. This receptor was identified in a man aged 55-75 years with active COVID-19. Input material: peripheral blood. V and J are TRBV6-1 and TRBJ2-3, with 7 bases that match TRBD2. The CDR3 DNA sequence: TGTGCCAGCAGTGAAGCGGCGGGGGGCACAGATACGCAGTATTTT. Its protein is CASSEAAGGTDTQYF.